This T cell receptor beta chain was retrieved from a study of blood T cell repertoires in COVID-19. Study-level background: Sources were T cells, B-cell-depleted T cells, or PBMCs; the material itself was cDNA or gDNA.

The CDR3 is 14 amino acids. V lost 5 bases, J lost 7 bases, and 7 bases stayed unmatched. Germline CDR1 reads SEHNR; CDR2 reads FQNEAQ (reference sequence). The table lists this clone with a count of one. Source study methods: Quantification of nucleated cells was approximated via reference gene primer amplification. Produced via immunoSEQ multiplex PCR; TCRdb's table is partial and in-frame only. V and J calls and clone size are copied from that table; D and trimming were computed from the DNA. In the table there are 250,000 to 350,000 clones, nearly 90% of which are singletons. Cohort allocation depended upon clinical history that participants reported.

This chain links TRBV7-9 with TRBJ1-1; TRBD1 matches at 10 bases. Input material: PBMCs or T cells enriched from blood (not recorded which). The TCR sequence derives from a woman between 50 and 59 years old who had been exposed to COVID-19. CDR3 protein: CASSEDRGLDEAFF. The CDR3 coding sequence is TGTGCCAGCAGCGAAGACAGGGGGCTTGATGAAGCTTTCTTT.